These T cell receptor beta chains were read from a single sample in a study of blood T cell repertoires in COVID-19. TCRdb's copy holds only in-frame clones and misses some; the assay was immunoSEQ multiplex PCR. The table has approximately 300,000 clones, around 87% seen once. Sequencing input: peripheral blood. The receptors shown here come from a middle-aged woman with COVID-19, enrolled during active disease. Each CDR3 is given with its conserved first and last residue. A D gene is named only where the DNA matches it firmly. A clone size is listed for some rows: how often the clone was seen (once, few, many), or a class if it is expanded.

cdr3_aa: CASSDTGALYEQYF
cdr3_nt: TGTGCCAGCAGTGATACAGGGGCCCTCTACGAGCAGTACTTC
j_call: TRBJ2-7
d_call: TRBD1
clone_size: NA
v_call: TRBV2

cdr3_aa: CASSGGTGMDTGELFF
cdr3_nt: TGTGCTAGCAGCGGCGGTACAGGGATGGACACCGGGGAGCTGTTTTTT
j_call: TRBJ2-2
d_call: NA
clone_size: NA
v_call: TRBV7-7

cdr3_aa: CASSEPFDRGYGYTF
cdr3_nt: TGTGCCAGCAGTGAACCCTTTGACAGGGGCTATGGCTACACCTTC
j_call: TRBJ1-2
d_call: TRBD1
clone_size: NA
v_call: TRBV6-1

cdr3_aa: CASSQREVGVGYTF
cdr3_nt: TGTGCCAGCAGCCAGAGGGAGGTAGGGGTTGGCTACACCTTC
j_call: TRBJ1-2
d_call: NA
clone_size: NA
v_call: TRBV5-6

cdr3_aa: CASSPPRSGELFF
cdr3_nt: TGTGCCAGCAGCCCCCCACGGAGCGGGGAGCTGTTTTTT
j_call: TRBJ2-2
d_call: NA
clone_size: NA
v_call: TRBV11-2

cdr3_aa: CASSRDSSYNEQFF
cdr3_nt: TGTGCCAGCAGCAGGGACTCCTCCTACAATGAGCAGTTCTTC
j_call: TRBJ2-1
d_call: NA
clone_size: NA
v_call: TRBV7-9

cdr3_aa: CASSLGLAGGQETQYF
cdr3_nt: TGTGCCAGCAGCCTGGGACTAGCGGGGGGACAAGAGACCCAGTACTTC
j_call: TRBJ2-5
d_call: TRBD2
clone_size: few
v_call: TRBV14

cdr3_aa: CASSPTGVSGNTIYF
cdr3_nt: TGCGCCAGCAGTCCGACAGGGGTCTCTGGAAACACCATATATTTT
j_call: TRBJ1-3
d_call: TRBD1
clone_size: NA
v_call: TRBV5-1

cdr3_aa: CASSLSSGNEQFF
cdr3_nt: TGTGCCAGCAGTTTGTCATCCGGTAATGAGCAGTTCTTC
j_call: TRBJ2-1
d_call: NA
clone_size: few
v_call: TRBV28

cdr3_aa: CASSPTSGRAGELFF
cdr3_nt: TGCGCCAGCAGCCCGACTAGCGGGAGGGCCGGGGAGCTGTTTTTT
j_call: TRBJ2-2
d_call: TRBD2
clone_size: NA
v_call: TRBV5-1

cdr3_aa: CASSPTGGHTEAFF
cdr3_nt: TGTGCCAGCAGTCCGACAGGGGGGCATACTGAAGCTTTCTTT
j_call: TRBJ1-1
d_call: TRBD1
clone_size: NA
v_call: TRBV27

cdr3_aa: CASSSQILAGETQYF
cdr3_nt: TGTGCCAGCAGCTCACAGATTCTAGCGGGAGAGACCCAGTACTTC
j_call: TRBJ2-5
d_call: TRBD2
clone_size: NA
v_call: TRBV7-2

cdr3_aa: CASSSGLAGGSDTQYF
cdr3_nt: TGTGCCAGCAGTTCGGGACTAGCGGGGGGGTCAGATACGCAGTATTTT
j_call: TRBJ2-3
d_call: TRBD2
clone_size: NA
v_call: TRBV27

cdr3_aa: CASSSVPNTEAFF
cdr3_nt: TGTGCCAGCAGCTCGGTACCGAACACTGAAGCTTTCTTT
j_call: TRBJ1-1
d_call: NA
clone_size: NA
v_call: TRBV7-3

cdr3_aa: CASSLTSGRAPYEQYF
cdr3_nt: TGTGCCAGCAGCCTGACTAGCGGGAGGGCCCCCTACGAGCAGTACTTC
j_call: TRBJ2-7
d_call: TRBD2
clone_size: NA
v_call: TRBV11-2

cdr3_aa: CASSSRVTKGRELFF
cdr3_nt: TGTGCCAGCAGCTCCAGGGTGACGAAAGGCCGGGAGCTGTTTTTT
j_call: TRBJ2-2
d_call: NA
clone_size: once
v_call: TRBV7-2

cdr3_aa: CASSQVAVEETQYF
cdr3_nt: TGTGCCAGCAGCCAAGTGGCAGTGGAGGAGACCCAGTACTTC
j_call: TRBJ2-5
d_call: NA
clone_size: NA
v_call: TRBV3-1/TRBV3-2

cdr3_aa: CASNPVRGQEAPSSYNEQFF
cdr3_nt: TGTGCCAGTAATCCCGTGAGGGGACAGGAGGCTCCGAGCTCCTACAATGAGCAGTTCTTC
j_call: TRBJ2-1
d_call: TRBD1
clone_size: NA
v_call: TRBV19

cdr3_aa: CASSYSGGRGYTF
cdr3_nt: TGTGCCAGCAGTTACTCAGGGGGCCGTGGCTACACCTTC
j_call: TRBJ1-2
d_call: TRBD1
clone_size: NA
v_call: TRBV6-4

cdr3_aa: CAWSVTGTGGSQPQHF
cdr3_nt: TGTGCCTGGAGTGTTACAGGGACGGGAGGGTCCCAGCCCCAGCATTTT
j_call: TRBJ1-5
d_call: NA
clone_size: NA
v_call: TRBV30

cdr3_aa: CASSSRDRGWNEQYF
cdr3_nt: TGTGCCAGCAGCTCTAGGGACAGGGGGTGGAACGAGCAGTACTTC
j_call: TRBJ2-7
d_call: TRBD1
clone_size: NA
v_call: TRBV5-6

cdr3_aa: CALTEGGDYGYTF
cdr3_nt: TGTGCCCTAACCGAAGGGGGCGACTATGGCTACACCTTC
j_call: TRBJ1-2
d_call: TRBD1
clone_size: NA
v_call: TRBV7-9

cdr3_aa: CASSQIQGAWELFF
cdr3_nt: TGTGCCAGCAGTCAAATACAGGGGGCCTGGGAGCTGTTTTTT
j_call: TRBJ2-2
d_call: TRBD1
clone_size: NA
v_call: TRBV6-2/TRBV6-3

cdr3_aa: CASRARTGATGYTF
cdr3_nt: TGTGCCAGCAGAGCCCGGACAGGGGCGACCGGCTACACCTTC
j_call: TRBJ1-2
d_call: TRBD1
clone_size: NA
v_call: TRBV6-5

cdr3_aa: CASRTRAGGVNNEQFF
cdr3_nt: TGTGCCAGCAGGACCAGGGCGGGAGGAGTCAACAATGAGCAGTTCTTC
j_call: TRBJ2-1
d_call: TRBD2
clone_size: NA
v_call: TRBV3-1/TRBV3-2

cdr3_aa: CASSQGAGRNEQFF
cdr3_nt: TGTGCCAGCAGCCAAGGGGCGGGCCGGAATGAGCAGTTCTTC
j_call: TRBJ2-1
d_call: NA
clone_size: NA
v_call: TRBV3-1/TRBV3-2

cdr3_aa: CASSRLYRGGGNTIYF
cdr3_nt: TGTGCCAGCAGCCGTTTATACAGGGGGGGAGGAAACACCATATATTTT
j_call: TRBJ1-3
d_call: TRBD1
clone_size: NA
v_call: TRBV5-6

cdr3_aa: CATSRRQGADQPQHF
cdr3_nt: TGTGCCACCAGCAGACGACAGGGGGCAGATCAGCCCCAGCATTTT
j_call: TRBJ1-5
d_call: TRBD1
clone_size: NA
v_call: TRBV15

cdr3_aa: CASSPGLATDTQYF
cdr3_nt: TGCGCCAGCAGCCCAGGACTAGCCACGGATACGCAGTATTTT
j_call: TRBJ2-3
d_call: TRBD2
clone_size: NA
v_call: TRBV5-1

cdr3_aa: CAWSHARAYEQYF
cdr3_nt: TGTGCCTGGAGTCATGCCAGGGCTTACGAGCAGTACTTC
j_call: TRBJ2-7
d_call: NA
clone_size: NA
v_call: TRBV30

cdr3_aa: CASSYWDSHSPLHF
cdr3_nt: TGTGCCAGCAGTTACTGGGACAGCCATTCACCCCTCCACTTT
j_call: TRBJ1-6
d_call: TRBD1
clone_size: NA
v_call: TRBV6-6

cdr3_aa: CASSTSGQGAYGLAGVNTGELFF
cdr3_nt: TGTGCCAGTAGTACCTCGGGACAGGGGGCGTATGGACTAGCGGGGGTGAACACCGGGGAGCTGTTTTTT
j_call: TRBJ2-2
d_call: NA
clone_size: NA
v_call: TRBV19

cdr3_aa: CASSYRTFPPYEQYF
cdr3_nt: TGTGCCAGCAGTTACCGGACATTCCCACCCTACGAGCAGTACTTC
j_call: TRBJ2-7
d_call: NA
clone_size: once
v_call: TRBV6-5

cdr3_aa: CSVRDSNQPQHF
cdr3_nt: TGCAGCGTTCGGGATAGCAATCAGCCCCAGCATTTT
j_call: TRBJ1-5
d_call: NA
clone_size: NA
v_call: TRBV29-1

cdr3_aa: CASTQTGYGYTF
cdr3_nt: TGTGCCAGCACCCAGACAGGGTATGGCTACACCTTC
j_call: TRBJ1-2
d_call: TRBD1
clone_size: NA
v_call: TRBV28

cdr3_aa: CSVGRQGNTEAFF
cdr3_nt: TGCAGCGTTGGTCGACAGGGGAACACTGAAGCTTTCTTT
j_call: TRBJ1-1
d_call: TRBD1
clone_size: NA
v_call: TRBV29-1

cdr3_aa: CASRRDYSYNEQFF
cdr3_nt: TGTGCCAGCAGGAGGGACTACTCCTACAATGAGCAGTTCTTC
j_call: TRBJ2-1
d_call: TRBD2
clone_size: once
v_call: TRBV27

cdr3_aa: CASIIRDRGYTGELFF
cdr3_nt: TGTGCCAGCATTATCCGGGACAGGGGTTACACCGGGGAGCTGTTTTTT
j_call: TRBJ2-2
d_call: TRBD1
clone_size: NA
v_call: TRBV7-2

cdr3_aa: CASSPGLAGEGETQYF
cdr3_nt: TGTGCCAGCAGCCCTGGACTAGCGGGAGAGGGAGAGACCCAGTACTTC
j_call: TRBJ2-5
d_call: TRBD2
clone_size: NA
v_call: TRBV6-2/TRBV6-3

cdr3_aa: CASSFQGGRYEQYF
cdr3_nt: TGTGCCAGCAGTTTCCAGGGGGGTAGGTACGAGCAGTACTTC
j_call: TRBJ2-7
d_call: NA
clone_size: NA
v_call: TRBV28

cdr3_aa: CASSSRGRKTGELFF
cdr3_nt: TGTGCCAGCAGTTCCAGGGGGCGGAAGACCGGGGAGCTGTTTTTT
j_call: TRBJ2-2
d_call: TRBD1
clone_size: NA
v_call: TRBV6-2/TRBV6-3

cdr3_aa: CASSLDPSRYNEQFF
cdr3_nt: TGTGCCAGCAGCTTAGACCCTAGCAGGTACAATGAGCAGTTCTTC
j_call: TRBJ2-1
d_call: NA
clone_size: NA
v_call: TRBV7-2

cdr3_aa: CASSLQYNEQFF
cdr3_nt: TGTGCCAGCAGTTTACAATACAATGAGCAGTTCTTC
j_call: TRBJ2-1
d_call: NA
clone_size: once
v_call: TRBV28

cdr3_aa: CAYGTSAYEQYF
cdr3_nt: TGTGCCTACGGGACTAGCGCCTACGAGCAGTACTTC
j_call: TRBJ2-7
d_call: TRBD2
clone_size: NA
v_call: TRBV30

cdr3_aa: CASSLVLSGAQPQHF
cdr3_nt: TGTGCCAGCAGCTTAGTTCTCTCAGGCGCCCAGCCCCAGCATTTT
j_call: TRBJ1-5
d_call: NA
clone_size: NA
v_call: TRBV7-2

cdr3_aa: CASSLGTGKSNQPQHF
cdr3_nt: TGTGCCAGCAGCTTAGGGACAGGCAAGAGCAATCAGCCCCAGCATTTT
j_call: TRBJ1-5
d_call: TRBD1
clone_size: few
v_call: TRBV7-9

cdr3_aa: CASSRIPGQGDNEQFF
cdr3_nt: TGTGCCAGCAGCCGAATACCGGGACAGGGGGACAATGAGCAGTTCTTC
j_call: TRBJ2-1
d_call: TRBD1
clone_size: NA
v_call: TRBV7-9

cdr3_aa: CATSREAVGAGLAGVVNEQFF
cdr3_nt: TGTGCCACCAGCAGAGAAGCAGTGGGTGCAGGACTAGCGGGGGTAGTCAATGAGCAGTTCTTC
j_call: TRBJ2-1
d_call: TRBD2
clone_size: NA
v_call: TRBV15

cdr3_aa: CASSPDSTNTEAFF
cdr3_nt: TGTGCCAGCAGCCCGGACAGTACGAACACTGAAGCTTTCTTT
j_call: TRBJ1-1
d_call: NA
clone_size: NA
v_call: TRBV11-3

cdr3_aa: CAWSGPGTPNQETQYF
cdr3_nt: TGTGCCTGGAGCGGCCCCGGGACTCCCAACCAAGAGACCCAGTACTTC
j_call: TRBJ2-5
d_call: NA
clone_size: NA
v_call: TRBV30

cdr3_aa: CASSSGTSGGPFETQYF
cdr3_nt: TGTGCCAGCAGCTCCGGGACTAGCGGGGGACCATTTGAGACCCAGTACTTC
j_call: TRBJ2-5
d_call: TRBD2
clone_size: NA
v_call: TRBV7-9

cdr3_aa: CASSPRQGTNTEAFF
cdr3_nt: TGTGCCAGCTCACCACGTCAGGGGACAAACACTGAAGCTTTCTTT
j_call: TRBJ1-1
d_call: NA
clone_size: NA
v_call: TRBV18

cdr3_aa: CSVEGRGGPWGPKNIQYF
cdr3_nt: TGCAGCGTTGAGGGTAGGGGGGGGCCCTGGGGACCCAAAAACATTCAGTACTTC
j_call: TRBJ2-4
d_call: NA
clone_size: NA
v_call: TRBV29-1

cdr3_aa: CASSQDREGNTIYF
cdr3_nt: TGTGCCAGCTCTCAGGACAGGGAAGGAAACACCATATATTTT
j_call: TRBJ1-3
d_call: TRBD1
clone_size: NA
v_call: TRBV18

cdr3_aa: CASSPLGGTDTQYF
cdr3_nt: TGTGCCAGCTCACCCTTAGGGGGCACAGATACGCAGTATTTT
j_call: TRBJ2-3
d_call: NA
clone_size: NA
v_call: TRBV18